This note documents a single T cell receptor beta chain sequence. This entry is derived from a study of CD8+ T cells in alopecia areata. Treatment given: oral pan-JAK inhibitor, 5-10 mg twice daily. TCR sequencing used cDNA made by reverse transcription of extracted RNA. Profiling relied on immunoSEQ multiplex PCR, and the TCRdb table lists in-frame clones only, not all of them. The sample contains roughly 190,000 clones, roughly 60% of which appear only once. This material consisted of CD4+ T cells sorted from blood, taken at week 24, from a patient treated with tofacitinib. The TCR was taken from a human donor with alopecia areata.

CDR3 residues: CAWDRSYEQYF. In DNA, the CDR3 is TGTGCCTGGGATCGATCCTACGAGCAGTACTTC. The chain is built from TRBV30 and TRBJ2-7; D call uncertain. The CDR3 consists of 11 residues. Germline CDR1 GTSNPN, CDR2 SVGIG (reference sequence). Trimming stripped 5 bases from V and 1 base from J, with 6 bases between. Full variable domain (outside the CDR3, taken from reference TRBV30 and TRBJ2-7): SQTIHQWPATLVQPVGSPLSLECTVEGTSNPNLYWYRQAAGRGLQLLFYSVGIGQISSEVPQNLSASRPQDRQFILSSKKLLLSDSGFYLCAWDRSYEQYFGPGTRLTVT.